Each of the 26 T cell receptor beta chains below was sequenced from the same sample in a study of blood T cells in healthy people across ages. Together with a sample-barcoded 5' primer, a J-beta primer mix was included in a second PCR lasting roughly 6 to 12 cycles. TCRdb reanalysed the 5' RACE reads using MiXCR and keeps one entry per CDR3 protein. The sample has under 800,000 distinct CDR3 sequences; more than 40% are singletons. The sequenced sample consisted of blood. The source of these receptors is a woman between 55 and 75 years old in good health.

V usage is TRBV25-1 and J usage is TRBJ2-5; weak D call: TRBD1 (5 bases). Germline CDR1 and CDR2: MGHDK and SYGVNS. This CDR3 is 15 amino acids long. V dropped 5 bases and J dropped 6 bases, with 19 bases sitting between them. Here the CDR3 reads CASSPTLGVSQTQYF. CDR3 nucleotides: TGTGCCAGCAGTCCTACCTTAGGGGTGTCCCAGACCCAGTACTTC.

To note about this clonotype: Its ends do not fully match the called genes, so a read error is possible. The chain couples TRBV6-2 or TRBV6-3 to TRBJ1-2; D is undetermined. The V gene's germline CDR1 is MNHEY and CDR2 SVGEGT. The CDR3 covers 14 residues. CDR3 DNA sequence: TGTGCCAGCACACCACGGCCAGCAAGCTATGGTTACACCTTC. Its translation: CASTPRPASYGYTF.

V gene TRBV4-3 combines with J gene TRBJ1-4; the D gene is possibly TRBD1 (6 bases). CDR1 is LGHNA, CDR2 YSLEER, per germline. Trimming shortened V by 0 bases and J by 16 bases, and 27 bases separated the two germline ends. The CDR3 runs 17 residues. This CDR3 is CASSQDRPGQGPGVRFF. Here the CDR3 DNA reads TGCGCCAGCAGCCAAGATCGTCCAGGGCAGGGGCCGGGTGTGAGGTTTTTT.

J is TRBJ2-1 and V is TRBV7-3; weak D call: TRBD2 (5 bases). The CDR3 has 17 amino acids. Germline V gives CDR1 SGHTA, CDR2 FQGTGA. Between the trimmed V and J ends, which lost 1 base and 5 bases, there was a span of 18 bases. The CDR3 nucleotides are TGTGCCAGCAGCTTAATCCCCGGGCTAGCCGGGGACAATGAGCAGTTCTTC. It encodes CASSLIPGLAGDNEQFF.

V is TRBV10-3 and J is TRBJ1-2, with D tentatively TRBD1 (5 bases). This CDR3 spans 12 amino acids. Germline CDR1 reads ENHRY; CDR2 reads SYGVKD. Trimming took off 6 bases at V and 13 bases at J, with 18 bases between the two ends. Here the CDR3 reads CAIRDLDSGSTF. CDR3 DNA: TGTGCCATCAGAGACCTTGACAGTGGGAGCACCTTC.

About this clonotype: This could be a read error, since a much larger clone is one nucleotide away. This chain uses TRBV6-2 or TRBV6-3 with TRBJ2-3, with TRBD1 matching over 7 bases. V shed 7 bases and J 2 bases; nucleotides not matched to a gene: 12. CDR3 length: 16 residues. CDR1 is MNHEY, CDR2 SVGEGT, per germline. The CDR3 nucleotides read TGTGCCAGCACCACCCACGGGACAGAAGACACAGATACGCAGTATTTT. Translation gives CASTTHGTEDTDTQYF.

The chain is built from TRBV12-3 or TRBV12-4 and TRBJ2-1; no clear D. Trimming took 8 bases from V and 5 from J, leaving 13 bases between them. The CDR3 is 13 amino acids. The CDR3: CASGLLGHNEQFF. CDR3 bases: TGTGCCAGCGGTCTCCTGGGTCACAATGAGCAGTTCTTC.

This clonotype appeared once. The chain uses TRBV7-2 and TRBJ2-1; TRBD2 aligns across 12 bases. Losses at the gene ends were 0 bases for V and 9 bases for J; bases not matched to a gene: 9. The CDR3 length is 17 residues. Looked up from germline, CDR1 is SGHTA and CDR2 is FQGNSA. The CDR3 sequence: CASSLAGLAGSTGEQFF. The CDR3 nucleotides read TGTGCCAGCAGCTTAGCTGGACTAGCGGGATCTACAGGTGAGCAGTTCTTC.

This clonotype was picked up a small number of times. The chain has TRBV6-1 and TRBJ2-5; D could derive from TRBD1 or TRBD2 (5 bases each). The V end lost 9 bases, the J end lost 4 bases, and 18 bases lay between the germline ends. The CDR3 contains 14 residues. From germline, CDR1 is MNHNS and CDR2 SASEGT. CDR3 coding DNA: TGTGCCAGTCACGTCGTCCGGGGCGGAGAGACCCAGTACTTC. It is translated as CASHVVRGGETQYF.

The J gene is TRBJ2-5, the V gene TRBV20-1; TRBD2 agrees at 9 bases. The CDR3 sequence is 16 residues long. Losses at the gene ends were 5 bases for V and 3 bases for J; bases not matched to a gene: 13. Germline V gene sequence: CDR1 DFQATT, CDR2 SNEGSKA (reference sequence). The CDR3 DNA sequence: TGCAGTGCTCCCAACCTAGCGGGGTCCTCGAAAGAGACCCAGTACTTC. Translation: CSAPNLAGSSKETQYF.

This rearrangement joins TRBV9 to TRBJ2-3, with 8 bases lining up with TRBD2. Germline values: CDR1 SGDLS, CDR2 YYNGEE. Trimming removed 7 bases from V and 0 bases from J; junction bases left unmatched: 13. The length of the CDR3 is 17 residues. The CDR3 sequence is CASGPWGSGKSTDTQYF. In DNA, the CDR3 is TGTGCCAGCGGCCCCTGGGGTAGCGGGAAGAGCACAGATACGCAGTATTTT.

This clonotype is a singleton in its sample. J is TRBJ2-7 and V is TRBV30; 7 bases agree with TRBD1. The CDR3 extends over 14 amino acids. Germline CDR1 is GTSNPN and CDR2 is SVGIG (reference sequence). Unmatched junction bases numbered 12, after V lost 4 bases and J lost 6 bases. CDR3 protein: CAWKKQGSSVEQYF. CDR3 coding DNA: TGTGCCTGGAAAAAACAGGGGAGCAGTGTCGAGCAGTACTTC.

The V and J genes are TRBV7-3 and TRBJ2-3; D may match TRBD1 or TRBD2 (5 bases each). CDR1 SGHTA and CDR2 FQGTGA come from the germline V gene. V was clipped by 5 bases and J by 6 bases, with 21 bases between them. The CDR3 is made up of 16 amino acids. The CDR3: CASSPQGTNILDTQYF. In DNA form, the CDR3 reads TGTGCCAGCAGCCCGCAAGGGACCAACATTCTGGATACGCAGTATTTT.

Ten or more counts support this clonotype. The chain joins TRBV7-2 to TRBJ2-1, with 16 bases fitting TRBD2. The germline V gene has CDR1 SGHTA and CDR2 FQGNSA. V shed 5 bases and J 8 bases; nucleotides not matched to a gene: 9. This CDR3 region has 17 residues. The CDR3 DNA is TGTGCCAGCAGCCCTCATTCGGGACTAGCGGGAGGGGATGAGCAGTTCTTC. This codes for CASSPHSGLAGGDEQFF.

In this sample, this clonotype turned up a few times. The J gene is TRBJ2-7, the V gene TRBV20-1; D remains unclear. The CDR3 is 14 residues long. Germline CDR1 DFQATT, CDR2 SNEGSKA (reference sequence). Trimming removed 2 bases at V and 6 bases at J, with 17 bases between. DNA of the CDR3: TGCAGTGCTAGACGGGCAGGTCCTCATTCCGAGCAGTACTTC. Translation: CSARRAGPHSEQYF.

The chain recombines TRBV24-1 with TRBJ2-1; the D gene is possibly TRBD2 (6 bases). Trimming left V 0 bases short and J 9 bases short, with 14 bases between. From germline, CDR1 is KGHDR and CDR2 SFDVKD. This CDR3 region has 15 residues. The CDR3 reads CATSDLPGLVTEQFF. Here the CDR3 DNA reads TGTGCCACCAGTGATTTGCCGGGACTGGTTACTGAGCAGTTCTTC.

Only a few counts were recorded for this clonotype. The chain is built from TRBV7-9 and TRBJ1-2, with 8 bases lining up with TRBD1. The germline V gene encodes CDR1 SEHNR and CDR2 FQNEAQ (reference sequence). J was trimmed by 4 bases and V by 1 base; bases with no gene match: 2. The CDR3 covers 14 residues. The CDR3 region is CASSLDRGVYGYTF. The CDR3, as DNA: TGTGCCAGCAGCTTAGACAGGGGGGTCTATGGCTACACCTTC.

This chain links TRBV3-1 with TRBJ1-1; D may be TRBD1 (5 bases). The CDR3 runs 15 residues. Germline lookup yields CDR1 LGHDT and CDR2 YNNKEL (reference sequence). Between the trimmed V and J ends, which lost 1 base and 1 base, there was a span of 10 bases. The CDR3 sequence: CASSQGKGSNTEAFF. CDR3 DNA sequence: TGTGCCAGCAGCCAAGGAAAGGGGTCGAACACTGAAGCTTTCTTT.

CDR3 nucleotides: TGCAGCGTGACAGCGTCTACTAACTATGGCTACACCTTC. Translated, it gives CSVTASTNYGYTF. The genes are TRBV29-1 and TRBJ1-2; D might be TRBD1 (5 bases). The germline gives CDR1 SQVTM, CDR2 ANQGSEA. Trimming cost V 6 bases and J 0 bases, with 11 bases left between them. CDR3 length: 13 amino acids.

This clonotype was counted only a few times. The V call is TRBV6-2 or TRBV6-3, the J call TRBJ2-6; 8 nucleotides line up with TRBD2. This CDR3 has 17 residues. V was pared by 7 bases and J by 3 bases, with 11 bases of the junction left unmatched. The germline CDR1 and CDR2 sequences are MNHEY and SVGEGT. DNA for the CDR3: TGTGCCAGCACCAACGGGGGGGCTGGTGGTGGGGCCAACGTCCTGACTTTC. It specifies CASTNGGAGGGANVLTF.

This clonotype was recorded a few times. The rearrangement links TRBV4-2 to TRBJ1-5, with 7 bases lining up with TRBD1. Germline CDR1 and CDR2: LGHNA and YNFKEQ. V was pared by 3 bases and J by 4 bases, with 3 bases of the junction left unmatched. This CDR3 comprises 14 residues. CDR3 amino acids: CASSQGQMNQPQHF. CDR3 in DNA: TGTGCCAGCAGCCAGGGACAGATGAATCAGCCCCAGCATTTT.

The chain has TRBV6-5 and TRBJ1-2; TRBD1 aligns across 11 bases. With 2 bases clipped from V and 3 bases from J, the junction kept 2 bases outside the gene matches. The CDR3 is 15 amino acids. Germline V gene sequence: CDR1 MNHEY, CDR2 SVGAGI. The CDR3: CASSYGGQGDYGYTF. CDR3 DNA sequence: TGTGCCAGCAGTTACGGGGGACAGGGGGACTATGGCTACACCTTC.

This clonotype was seen more than once but under ten times. This chain connects TRBV6-6 to TRBJ2-7, with 9 bases matching TRBD1. This CDR3 comprises 16 residues. Germline CDR1 and CDR2: MNHNY and SVGAGI (reference sequence). V lost 6 bases, J lost 7 bases, and 16 bases stayed unmatched. The CDR3 is CASRRPRQGERGEQYF. In nucleotides, the CDR3 is TGTGCCAGCAGACGACCGAGACAGGGGGAAAGAGGGGAGCAGTACTTC.

This rearrangement joins TRBV18 to TRBJ2-1; D is perhaps TRBD1 (6 bases). The V and J ends lost 2 bases and 0 bases respectively, with 11 bases between them. The CDR3 is 16 amino acids. Germline loops: CDR1 KGHSH, CDR2 LQKENI. The CDR3 protein is CASSPGGQNSYNEQFF. CDR3 DNA: TGTGCCAGCTCACCAGGAGGACAGAACTCCTACAATGAGCAGTTCTTC.

CDR3 region: CSARNDPAVVSSYNSPLHF. Written as DNA, the CDR3 is TGCAGTGCTAGAAACGATCCAGCCGTCGTGAGCTCCTATAATTCACCCCTCCACTTT. V and J are TRBV20-1 and TRBJ1-6; no clear D gene. This CDR3 comprises 19 residues. Germline V CDR1 and CDR2: DFQATT, SNEGSKA (reference sequence). V lost 2 bases, J lost 0 bases, and 20 bases lay in between.

There are a few counts of this clonotype. This chain links TRBV7-3 with TRBJ2-3, with TRBD2 matching 7 bases. J lost 2 bases, V lost 2 bases, and 4 bases had no gene match. The CDR3 loop spans 15 amino acids. Germline assignment: CDR1 SGHTA and CDR2 FQGTGA. DNA for the CDR3: TGTGCCAGCAGCTTATCTAGCGGCCACACAGATACGCAGTATTTT. Residues: CASSLSSGHTDTQYF.